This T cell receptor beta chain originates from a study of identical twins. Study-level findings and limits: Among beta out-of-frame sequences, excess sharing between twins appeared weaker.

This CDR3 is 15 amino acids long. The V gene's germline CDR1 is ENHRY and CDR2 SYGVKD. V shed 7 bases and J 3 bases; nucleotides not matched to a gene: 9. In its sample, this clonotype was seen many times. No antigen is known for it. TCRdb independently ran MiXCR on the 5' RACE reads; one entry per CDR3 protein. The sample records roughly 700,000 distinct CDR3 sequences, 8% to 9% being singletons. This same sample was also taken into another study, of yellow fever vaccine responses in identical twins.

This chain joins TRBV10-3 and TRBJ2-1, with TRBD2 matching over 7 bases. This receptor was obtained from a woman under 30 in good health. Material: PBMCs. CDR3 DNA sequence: TGTGCCATCACCCAGGGTGCGGGGGACTACAATGAGCAGTTCTTC. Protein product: CAITQGAGDYNEQFF.